What follows are 10 T cell receptor beta chains derived from one specimen sequenced in a study of blood T cell repertoires in COVID-19. Assay used: immunoSEQ multiplex PCR; TCRdb lists only in-frame clones, some missing. The sample yields a few hundred thousand clones, more than 75% seen once. Sequenced material: peripheral blood. Receptors were obtained from a man older than 75 with acute or convalescent COVID-19.

This chain links TRBV6-2 or TRBV6-3 with TRBJ2-6, with 10 bases that match TRBD1. Germline V CDR1 and CDR2: MNHEY, SVGEGT. Unmatched junction bases numbered 6, after V lost 2 bases and J lost 2 bases. The CDR3 runs to 18 residues. The CDR3 nucleotides are TGTGCCAGCAGTTACGAGGCGGGACAGGGGACTGGGGCCAACGTCCTGACTTTC. It encodes CASSYEAGQGTGANVLTF.

V and J are TRBV28 and TRBJ1-1; 8 bases are shared with TRBD1. With V trimmed by 7 bases and J by 7 bases, 8 bases remained unmatched. This CDR3 is built from 13 residues. CDR1 is MDHEN, CDR2 SYDVKM, per germline. The CDR3 nucleotides read TGTGCCAGCAAGCCAGGGGGCTTCTTTGAAGCTTTCTTT. Protein sequence: CASKPGGFFEAFF.

The chain recombines TRBV4-2 with TRBJ1-4; D not resolved. CDR1 is LGHNA, CDR2 YNFKEQ, per germline. V was pared by 1 base and J by 5 bases, with 11 bases between. The CDR3 loop spans 15 amino acids. In DNA form, the CDR3 reads TGTGCCAGCAGCCAAGGAGGTAGGGAGAATGAAAAACTGTTTTTT. Protein product: CASSQGGRENEKLFF.

The chain is built from TRBV7-8 and TRBJ2-7; 7 bases line up with TRBD2. V was clipped by 0 bases and J by 5 bases; unmatched bases: 7. CDR1 and CDR2 from the germline V gene are SGHVS and FQNEAQ. This CDR3 has 15 residues. CDR3 sequence (DNA): TGTGCCAGCAGCTTAGCGCTGGGGGGGAACAACGAGCAGTACTTC. Translated, it gives CASSLALGGNNEQYF.

The V and J genes are TRBV12-3 or TRBV12-4 and TRBJ1-5, with D possibly being TRBD1 (6 bases). There are 12 residues in the CDR3. Trimming left V 6 bases short and J 7 bases short, with 10 bases between. The chain's CDR3 is CASSFGGQPQHF. CDR3 nucleotide sequence: TGTGCCAGCAGCTTTGGGGGCCAGCCCCAGCATTTT.

The CDR3 is CASSLEGTRIGSPLHF. In nucleotides, the CDR3 is TGCGCCAGCAGCTTGGAAGGGACTCGTATCGGTTCACCCCTCCACTTT. V gene TRBV5-1 combines with J gene TRBJ1-6, with a possible D match to TRBD1 (5 bases). The CDR3 consists of 16 residues. Between the trimmed V and J ends, which lost 0 bases and 9 bases, there was a span of 16 bases. Germline CDR1 and CDR2: SGHRS and YFSETQ.

The chain uses TRBV19 and TRBJ2-7, with 7 bases that match TRBD2. Germline V gene sequence: CDR1 LNHDA, CDR2 SQIVND (reference sequence). This CDR3 has 16 amino acids. Losses at the gene ends were 3 bases for V and 2 bases for J; bases not matched to a gene: 10. Written as DNA, the CDR3 is TGTGCCAGTAGTATGCCCGGGGGGAGCGGGCCCTACGAGCAGTACTTC. It translates to CASSMPGGSGPYEQYF. Full variable domain (remainder filled in from reference TRBV19 and TRBJ2-7): DGGITQSPKYLFRKEGQNVTLSCEQNLNHDAMYWYRQDPGQGLRLIYYSQIVNDFQKGDIAEGYSVSREKKESFPLTVTSAQKNPTAFYLCASSMPGGSGPYEQYFGPGTRLTVT.

The chain couples TRBV29-1 to TRBJ2-7, with 7 bases fitting TRBD2. The germline V gene has CDR1 SQVTM and CDR2 ANQGSEA. This CDR3 comprises 11 residues. DNA of the CDR3: TGCGGGAGGGCGAGGGACTACGAGCAGTACTTC. This codes for CGRARDYEQYF.

The genes are TRBV6-2 or TRBV6-3 and TRBJ2-7, with TRBD2 identical over 9 bases. Germline CDR1 and CDR2: MNHEY and SVGEGT. Trimming at V came to 2 bases and at J to 5 bases, leaving 22 bases not matched to a gene. The CDR3 contains 20 residues. In DNA form, the CDR3 reads TGTGCCAGCAGTTACCCCACCAGGGGAGCGGGAGGCTCGGGTTCCCACGAGCAGTACTTC. Translating gives CASSYPTRGAGGSGSHEQYF.

For this clone: Other DNA sequences in this specimen translate into the identical CDR3. The chain has TRBV5-1 and TRBJ1-4, with 8 bases identical to TRBD1. V shed 4 bases and J 6 bases; nucleotides not matched to a gene: 8. The CDR3 runs 15 residues. The germline gives CDR1 SGHRS, CDR2 YFSETQ. In DNA, the CDR3 is TGCGCCAGCAGCCTCGGGACAGGCCGAGATGAAAAACTGTTTTTT. It codes for CASSLGTGRDEKLFF.